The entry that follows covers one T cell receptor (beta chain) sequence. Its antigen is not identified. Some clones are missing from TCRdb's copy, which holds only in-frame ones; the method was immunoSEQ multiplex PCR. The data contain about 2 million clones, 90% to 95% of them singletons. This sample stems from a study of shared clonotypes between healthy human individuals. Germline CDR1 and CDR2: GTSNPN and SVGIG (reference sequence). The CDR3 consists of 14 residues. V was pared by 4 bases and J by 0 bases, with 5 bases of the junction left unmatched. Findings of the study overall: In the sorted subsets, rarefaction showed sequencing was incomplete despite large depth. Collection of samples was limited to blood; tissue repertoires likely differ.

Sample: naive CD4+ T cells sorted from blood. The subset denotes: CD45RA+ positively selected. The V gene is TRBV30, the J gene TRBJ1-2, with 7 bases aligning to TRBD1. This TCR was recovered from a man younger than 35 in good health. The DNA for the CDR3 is TGTGCCTGGAAGAGGGACAGTGCTAACTATGGCTACACCTTC. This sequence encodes CAWKRDSANYGYTF.